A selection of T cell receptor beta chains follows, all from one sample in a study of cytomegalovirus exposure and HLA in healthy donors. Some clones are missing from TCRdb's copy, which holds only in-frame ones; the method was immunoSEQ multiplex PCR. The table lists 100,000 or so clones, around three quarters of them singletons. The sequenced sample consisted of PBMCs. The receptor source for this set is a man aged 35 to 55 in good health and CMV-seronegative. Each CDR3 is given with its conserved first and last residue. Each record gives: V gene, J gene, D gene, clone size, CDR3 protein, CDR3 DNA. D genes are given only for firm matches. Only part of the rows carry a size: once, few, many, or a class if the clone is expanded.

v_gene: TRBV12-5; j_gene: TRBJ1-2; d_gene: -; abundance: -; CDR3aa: CASGSGLENYGYTF; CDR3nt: TGTGCTAGTGGCTCGGGACTGGAGAACTATGGCTACACCTTC
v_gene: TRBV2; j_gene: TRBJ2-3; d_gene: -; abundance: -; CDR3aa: CASSERQAKGTDTQYF; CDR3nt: TGTGCCAGCAGTGAACGACAGGCTAAGGGCACAGATACGCAGTATTTT
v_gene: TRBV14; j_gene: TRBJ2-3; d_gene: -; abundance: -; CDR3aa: CASSQDDRLTHTQYF; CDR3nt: TGTGCCAGCAGCCAAGATGACAGACTCACGCATACGCAGTATTTT
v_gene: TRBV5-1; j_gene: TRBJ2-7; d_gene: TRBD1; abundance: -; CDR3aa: CASRTGTGGSEQYF; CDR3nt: TGCGCCAGCAGGACCGGGACAGGGGGTTCGGAGCAGTACTTC
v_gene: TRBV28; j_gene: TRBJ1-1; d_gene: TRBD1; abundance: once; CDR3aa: CASTPGQGGTEAFF; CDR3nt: TGTGCCAGCACCCCGGGACAGGGAGGAACTGAAGCTTTCTTT
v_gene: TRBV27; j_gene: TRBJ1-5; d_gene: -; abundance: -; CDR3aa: CASSLDGGGGTQPQHF; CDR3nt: TGTGCCAGCAGTTTGGATGGGGGGGGTGGGACTCAGCCCCAGCATTTT
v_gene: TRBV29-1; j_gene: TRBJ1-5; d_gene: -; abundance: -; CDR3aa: CSVQGGSNQPQHF; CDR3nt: TGCAGCGTACAGGGTGGCAGCAATCAGCCCCAGCATTTT
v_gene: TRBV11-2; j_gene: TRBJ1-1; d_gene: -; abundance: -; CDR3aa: CASSLEAEAFF; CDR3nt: TGTGCCAGCAGCTTGGAGGCTGAAGCTTTCTTT
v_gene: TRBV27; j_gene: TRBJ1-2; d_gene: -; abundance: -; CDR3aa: CASLHRDYGYTF; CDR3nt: TGTGCCAGCCTTCACAGGGATTATGGCTACACCTTC
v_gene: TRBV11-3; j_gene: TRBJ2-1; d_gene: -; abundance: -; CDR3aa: CASSRDPPGEQFF; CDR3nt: TGTGCCAGCAGCCGTGACCCCCCGGGTGAGCAGTTCTTC
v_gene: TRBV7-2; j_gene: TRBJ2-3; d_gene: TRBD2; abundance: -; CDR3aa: CASSLVGGGGDTQYF; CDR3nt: TGTGCCAGCAGCTTAGTGGGCGGGGGGGGTGATACGCAGTATTTT
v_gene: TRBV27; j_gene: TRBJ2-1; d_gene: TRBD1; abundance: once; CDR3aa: CASSPPGQGPSHSYNEQFF; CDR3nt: TGTGCCAGCAGTCCCCCGGGACAGGGGCCTTCACATTCCTACAATGAGCAGTTCTTC
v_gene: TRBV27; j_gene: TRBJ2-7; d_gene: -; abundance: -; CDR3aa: CASSLSLQGLSEQYF; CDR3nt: TGTGCCAGCAGTTTATCGCTACAGGGACTAAGCGAGCAGTACTTC
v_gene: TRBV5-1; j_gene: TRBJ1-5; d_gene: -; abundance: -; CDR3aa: CASSLDPSYDQPQHF; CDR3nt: TGCGCCAGCAGCTTGGACCCTTCCTACGATCAGCCCCAGCATTTT
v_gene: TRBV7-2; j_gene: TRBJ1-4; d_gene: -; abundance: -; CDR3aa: CASSLEEPNEKLFF; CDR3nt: TGTGCCAGCAGCTTAGAGGAGCCAAATGAAAAACTGTTTTTT
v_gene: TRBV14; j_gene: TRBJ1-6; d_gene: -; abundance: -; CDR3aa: CASSQDRGSVNSPLHF; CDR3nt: TGTGCCAGCAGCCAAGATCGGGGGTCAGTAAATTCACCCCTCCACTTT
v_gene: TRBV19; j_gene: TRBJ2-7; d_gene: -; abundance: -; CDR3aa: CASRRGGTAYEQYF; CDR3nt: TGTGCCAGTCGCCGTGGGGGGACCGCCTACGAGCAGTACTTC
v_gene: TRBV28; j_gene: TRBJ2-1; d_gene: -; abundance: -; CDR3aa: CASSYSGHDYNEQFF; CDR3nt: TGTGCCAGCAGTTACTCGGGACACGATTACAATGAGCAGTTCTTC
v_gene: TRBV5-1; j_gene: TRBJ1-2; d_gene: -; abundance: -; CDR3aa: CASRMAESGNYGYTF; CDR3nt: TGCGCCAGCAGAATGGCTGAGTCGGGTAACTATGGCTACACCTTC
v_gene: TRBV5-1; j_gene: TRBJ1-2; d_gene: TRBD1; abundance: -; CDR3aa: CASSLETGGIVYGYTF; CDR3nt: TGCGCCAGCAGCTTGGAGACAGGGGGCATCGTCTATGGCTACACCTTC
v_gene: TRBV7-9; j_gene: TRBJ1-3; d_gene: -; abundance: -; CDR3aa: CSSRSRRGNTIYF; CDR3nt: TGTTCCAGTCGTTCCAGGAGGGGAAACACCATATATTTT
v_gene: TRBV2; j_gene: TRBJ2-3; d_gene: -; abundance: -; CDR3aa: CASSRTLLSTDTQYF; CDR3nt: TGTGCCAGCAGCCGGACATTACTCAGCACAGATACGCAGTATTTT
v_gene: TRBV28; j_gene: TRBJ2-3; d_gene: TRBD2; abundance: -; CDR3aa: CASSLAGGTDTQYF; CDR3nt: TGTGCCAGCAGTTTGGCGGGGGGGACAGATACGCAGTATTTT
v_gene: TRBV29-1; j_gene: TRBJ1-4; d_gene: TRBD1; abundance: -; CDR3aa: CSVGLQQGANEKLFF; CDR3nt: TGCAGCGTTGGGCTCCAACAGGGGGCTAATGAAAAACTGTTTTTT
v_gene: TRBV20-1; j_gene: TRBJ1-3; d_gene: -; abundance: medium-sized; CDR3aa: CSALSGNTIYF; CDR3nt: TGCAGTGCCCTCAGTGGAAACACCATATATTTT
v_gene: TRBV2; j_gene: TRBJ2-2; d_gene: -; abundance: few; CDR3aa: CASSRTGMNTGELFF; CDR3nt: TGTGCCAGCAGTCGCACAGGGATGAACACCGGGGAGCTGTTTTTT
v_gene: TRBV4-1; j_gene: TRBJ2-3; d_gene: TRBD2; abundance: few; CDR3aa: CASSHGGGLAVTDTQYF; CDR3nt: TGCGCCAGCAGCCACGGGGGGGGACTAGCGGTCACAGATACGCAGTATTTT
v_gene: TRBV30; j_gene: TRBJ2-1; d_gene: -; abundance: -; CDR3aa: CAWTPGQLEQFF; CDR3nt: TGTGCCTGGACCCCGGGACAATTGGAGCAGTTCTTC
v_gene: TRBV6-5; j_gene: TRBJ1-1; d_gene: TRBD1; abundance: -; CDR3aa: CASSPGQGWTEAFF; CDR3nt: TGTGCCAGCAGTCCCGGACAGGGATGGACTGAAGCTTTCTTT
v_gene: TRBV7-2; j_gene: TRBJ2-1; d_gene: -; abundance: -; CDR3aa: CASSLNSDSYNEQFF; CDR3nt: TGTGCCAGCAGCTTGAACTCCGACTCCTACAATGAGCAGTTCTTC
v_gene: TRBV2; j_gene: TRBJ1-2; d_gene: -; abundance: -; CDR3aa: CASRGAGPYGYTF; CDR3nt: TGTGCCAGCAGGGGGGCAGGGCCCTATGGCTACACCTTC
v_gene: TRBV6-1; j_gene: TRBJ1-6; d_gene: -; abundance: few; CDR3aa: CASSESRQLQGNSPLHF; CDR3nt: TGTGCCAGCAGTGAAAGTCGACAGCTCCAAGGAAATTCACCCCTCCACTTT
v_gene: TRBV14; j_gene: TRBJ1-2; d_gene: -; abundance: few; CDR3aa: CASSQEQYGYTF; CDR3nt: TGTGCCAGCAGCCAAGAACAATATGGCTACACCTTC
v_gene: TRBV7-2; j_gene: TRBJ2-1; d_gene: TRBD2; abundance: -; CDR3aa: CASSLLAGASYNEQFF; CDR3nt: TGTGCCAGCAGCTTACTAGCGGGGGCCTCCTACAATGAGCAGTTCTTC
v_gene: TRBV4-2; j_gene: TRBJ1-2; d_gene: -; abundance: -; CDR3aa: CASSQDGVWYGYTF; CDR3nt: TGTGCCAGCAGCCAAGACGGAGTATGGTATGGCTACACCTTC
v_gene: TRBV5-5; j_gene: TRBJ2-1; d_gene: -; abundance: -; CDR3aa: CASSLDQGTYNEQFF; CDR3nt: TGTGCCAGCAGCTTGGACCAGGGCACCTACAATGAGCAGTTCTTC
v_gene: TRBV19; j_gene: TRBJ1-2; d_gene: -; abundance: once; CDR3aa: CASSIDLPGDYGYTF; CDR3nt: TGTGCCAGTAGTATAGATCTACCGGGGGACTATGGCTACACCTTC
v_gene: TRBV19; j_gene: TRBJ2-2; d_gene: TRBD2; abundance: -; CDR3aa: CASRRLAGYTGELFF; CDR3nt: TGTGCCAGTAGGAGACTAGCGGGTTACACCGGGGAGCTGTTTTTT
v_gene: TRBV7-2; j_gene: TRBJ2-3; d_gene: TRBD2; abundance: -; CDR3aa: CASSPGLAGGGQYF; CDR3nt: TGTGCCAGCAGCCCGGGACTAGCGGGGGGCGGGCAGTATTTT
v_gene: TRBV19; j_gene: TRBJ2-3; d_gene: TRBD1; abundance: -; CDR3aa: CATSMGQGFTDTQYF; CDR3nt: TGTGCCACCTCGATGGGACAGGGATTCACAGATACGCAGTATTTT
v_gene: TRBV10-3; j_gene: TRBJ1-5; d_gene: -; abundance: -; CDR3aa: CAISTGDRNQPQHF; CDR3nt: TGTGCCATCAGTACGGGCGACAGAAATCAGCCCCAGCATTTT
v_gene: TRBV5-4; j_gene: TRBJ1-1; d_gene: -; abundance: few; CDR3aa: CASSVAGSDEAFF; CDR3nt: TGTGCCAGCAGCGTCGCTGGGAGCGATGAGGCTTTCTTT